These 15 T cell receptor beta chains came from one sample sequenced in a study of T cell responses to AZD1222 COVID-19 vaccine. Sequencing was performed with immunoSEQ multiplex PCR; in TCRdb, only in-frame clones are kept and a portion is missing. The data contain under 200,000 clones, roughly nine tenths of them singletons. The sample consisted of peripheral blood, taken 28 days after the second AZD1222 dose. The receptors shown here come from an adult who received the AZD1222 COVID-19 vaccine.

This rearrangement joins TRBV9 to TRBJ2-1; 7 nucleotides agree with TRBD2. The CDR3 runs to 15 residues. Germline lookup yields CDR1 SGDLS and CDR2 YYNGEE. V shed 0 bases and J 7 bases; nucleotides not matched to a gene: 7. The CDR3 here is CASSVAGGRGNEQFF. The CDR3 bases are TGTGCCAGCAGCGTAGCTGGGGGGAGGGGAAATGAGCAGTTCTTC.

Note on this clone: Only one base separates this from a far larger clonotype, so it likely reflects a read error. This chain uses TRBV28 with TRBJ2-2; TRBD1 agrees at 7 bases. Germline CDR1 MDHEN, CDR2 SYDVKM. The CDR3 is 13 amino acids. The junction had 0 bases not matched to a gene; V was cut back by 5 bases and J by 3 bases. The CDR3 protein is CASSDRDTGELFF. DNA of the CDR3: TGTGCCAGCAGTGACAGGGACACCGGGGAGCTGTTTTTT.

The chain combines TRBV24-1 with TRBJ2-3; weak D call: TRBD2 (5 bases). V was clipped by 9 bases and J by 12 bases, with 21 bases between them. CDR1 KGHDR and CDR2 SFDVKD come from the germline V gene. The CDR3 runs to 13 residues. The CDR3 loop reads CATSSSRSGSQYF. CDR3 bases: TGTGCCACCTCCTCTTCACGTTCGGGGAGCCAGTATTTT.

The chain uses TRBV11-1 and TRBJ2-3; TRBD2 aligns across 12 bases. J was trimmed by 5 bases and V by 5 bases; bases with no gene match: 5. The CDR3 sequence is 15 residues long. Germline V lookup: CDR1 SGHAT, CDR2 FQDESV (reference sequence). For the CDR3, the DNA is TGTGCCAGCAGCGCTAGCGGGGGGGTAAAAGATACGCAGTATTTT. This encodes CASSASGGVKDTQYF.

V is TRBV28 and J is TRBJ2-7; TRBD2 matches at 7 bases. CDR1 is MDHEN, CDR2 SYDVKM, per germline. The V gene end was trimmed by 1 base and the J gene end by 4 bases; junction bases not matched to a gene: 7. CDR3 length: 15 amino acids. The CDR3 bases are TGTGCCAGCAGTTTATACAGCGGGACTACATACGAGCAGTACTTC. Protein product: CASSLYSGTTYEQYF. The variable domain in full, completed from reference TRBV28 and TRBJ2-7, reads DVKVTQSSRYLVKRTGEKVFLECVQDMDHENMFWYRQDPGLGLRLIYFSYDVKMKEKGDIPEGYSVSREKKERFSLILESASTNQTSMYLCASSLYSGTTYEQYFGPGTRLTVT.

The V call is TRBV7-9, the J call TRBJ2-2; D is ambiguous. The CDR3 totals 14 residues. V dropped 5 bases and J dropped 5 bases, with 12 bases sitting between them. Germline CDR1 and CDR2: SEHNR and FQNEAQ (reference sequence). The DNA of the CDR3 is TGTGCCAGCAGCCCGACGGCCCCGACCGGGGAGCTGTTTTTT. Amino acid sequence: CASSPTAPTGELFF.

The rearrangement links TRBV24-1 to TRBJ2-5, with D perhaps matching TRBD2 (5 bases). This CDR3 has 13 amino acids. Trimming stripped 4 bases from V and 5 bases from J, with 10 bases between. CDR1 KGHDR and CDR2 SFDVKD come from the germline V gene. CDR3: CATSESPGETQYF. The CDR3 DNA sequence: TGTGCCACCAGTGAAAGTCCGGGGGAGACCCAGTACTTC.

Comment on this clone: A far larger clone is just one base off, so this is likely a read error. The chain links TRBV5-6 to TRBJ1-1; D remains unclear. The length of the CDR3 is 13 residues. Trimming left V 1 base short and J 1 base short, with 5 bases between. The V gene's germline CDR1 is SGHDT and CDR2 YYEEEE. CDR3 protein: CASSLTPNTEAFF. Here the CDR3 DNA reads TGTGCCAGCAGCTTGACACCGAACACTGAAGCTTTCTTT.

The CDR3 nucleotides are TGTGCCAGCAGCGGGGGGACTAGCGGGGCCCAAGAGACCCAGTACTTC. Amino acids: CASSGGTSGAQETQYF. The chain employs TRBV5-4 and TRBJ2-5; 13 nucleotides agree with TRBD2. Germline trimming cut 4 bases from V and 1 base from J; bases unmatched to any gene: 4. The CDR3 totals 16 residues. Germline loops: CDR1 SGHNT, CDR2 YYREEE (reference sequence).

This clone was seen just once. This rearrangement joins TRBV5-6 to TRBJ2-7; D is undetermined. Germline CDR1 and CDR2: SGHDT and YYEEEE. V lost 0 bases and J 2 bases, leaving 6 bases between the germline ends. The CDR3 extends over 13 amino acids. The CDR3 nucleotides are TGTGCCAGCAGCTTGGACTCGGCCTACGAGCAGTACTTC. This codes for CASSLDSAYEQYF.

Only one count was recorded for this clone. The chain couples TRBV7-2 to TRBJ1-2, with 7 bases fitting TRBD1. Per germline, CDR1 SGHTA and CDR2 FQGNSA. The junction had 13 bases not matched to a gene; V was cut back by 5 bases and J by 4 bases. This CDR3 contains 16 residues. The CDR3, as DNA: TGTGCCAGCAGCCCCCGTGTCCCGGGACAGTCCTATGGCTACACCTTC. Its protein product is CASSPRVPGQSYGYTF.

The chain's CDR3 is CASSLVAGERVAFF. CDR3 in DNA: TGTGCCAGCAGCTTAGTAGCGGGCGAGAGAGTAGCTTTCTTT. This sequence joins TRBV7-8 and TRBJ1-1; D call uncertain. This CDR3 region has 14 residues. V gave up 1 base and J gave up 10 bases, with 16 bases separating them. CDR1 and CDR2 (germline): SGHVS, FQNEAQ.

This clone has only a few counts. The CDR3, as DNA: TGTGCCAGTAGCCAACCTGGGGACCCCAGTCAGCCCCAGCATTTT. This sequence encodes CASSQPGDPSQPQHF. The rearrangement uses TRBV19 and TRBJ1-5; tentative D call: TRBD1 (5 bases). Germline CDR1 and CDR2: LNHDA and SQIVND (reference sequence). The CDR3 spans 15 residues. V was shortened by 6 bases and J by 6 bases, with 18 bases between the two germline ends.

CDR3 in amino acids: CAISEMGSSYNEQFF. The CDR3 DNA reads as TGTGCCATCAGTGAGATGGGGAGCTCCTACAATGAGCAGTTCTTC. The J gene is TRBJ2-1, the V gene TRBV10-3, with D maybe TRBD2 (5 bases). Trimming took 2 bases from V and 0 from J, leaving 8 bases between them. Germline V gives CDR1 ENHRY, CDR2 SYGVKD. CDR3 size: 15 residues.

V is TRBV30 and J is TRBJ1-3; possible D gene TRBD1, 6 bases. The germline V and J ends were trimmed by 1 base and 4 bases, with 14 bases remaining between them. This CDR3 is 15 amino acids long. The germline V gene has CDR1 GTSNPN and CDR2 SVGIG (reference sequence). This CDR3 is CAWSDGGSRGNTIYF. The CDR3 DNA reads TGTGCCTGGAGTGACGGGGGCTCGAGAGGAAACACCATATATTTT.